This T cell receptor (beta chain) was sequenced in a study of STAT5B mutations in CD4+ large granular lymphocyte leukemia. General observations from the study: No patients shared main leukemic clonotypes, though roughly 27% appeared at low frequency elsewhere.

Remarks on this clone: The antigen is unknown.

V gave up 8 bases and J gave up 2 bases, with 17 bases separating them. The CDR3 is made up of 15 amino acids. Germline V gives CDR1 LNHDA, CDR2 SQIVND (reference sequence). Clones were read by immunoSEQ multiplex PCR, and TCRdb kept only the in-frame ones, dropping some. The sample holds approximately 40,000 clones; approximately 84% are singletons and the top ten take approximately 0.3%. The sequence was collected from a human donor in good health. The rearrangement uses TRBV19 and TRBJ2-3; D may be TRBD2 (5 bases). Sequenced material: CD4+ T cells from blood buffy coats. Here the CDR3 reads CASSPAAADTDTQYF. The CDR3 coding sequence is TGTGCCAGTTCTCCGGCAGCGGCGGACACAGATACGCAGTATTTT.